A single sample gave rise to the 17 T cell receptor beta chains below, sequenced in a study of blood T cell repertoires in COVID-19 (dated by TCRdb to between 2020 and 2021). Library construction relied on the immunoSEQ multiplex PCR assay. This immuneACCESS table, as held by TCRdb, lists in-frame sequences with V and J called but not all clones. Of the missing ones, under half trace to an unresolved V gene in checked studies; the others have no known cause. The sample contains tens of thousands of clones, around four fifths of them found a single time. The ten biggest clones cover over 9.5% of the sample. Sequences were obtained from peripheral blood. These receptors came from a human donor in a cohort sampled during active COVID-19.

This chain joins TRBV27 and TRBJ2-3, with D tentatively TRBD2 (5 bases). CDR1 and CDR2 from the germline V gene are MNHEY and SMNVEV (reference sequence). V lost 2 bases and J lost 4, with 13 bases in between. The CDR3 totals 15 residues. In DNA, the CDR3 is TGTGCCAGCAGTTTAATGGGAGCGGTTGCAGATACGCAGTATTTT. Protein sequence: CASSLMGAVADTQYF.

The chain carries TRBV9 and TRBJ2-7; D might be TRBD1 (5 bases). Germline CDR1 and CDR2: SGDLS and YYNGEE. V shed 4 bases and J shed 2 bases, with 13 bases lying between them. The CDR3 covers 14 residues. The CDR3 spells CASSSRATAYEQYF. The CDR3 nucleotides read TGTGCCAGCAGCTCCAGAGCGACAGCCTACGAGCAGTACTTC.

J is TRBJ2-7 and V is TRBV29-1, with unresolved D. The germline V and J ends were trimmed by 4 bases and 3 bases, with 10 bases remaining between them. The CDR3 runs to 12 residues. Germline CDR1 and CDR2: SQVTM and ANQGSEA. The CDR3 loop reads CSVGATDYEQYF. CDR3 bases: TGCAGCGTTGGAGCGACGGACTACGAGCAGTACTTC.

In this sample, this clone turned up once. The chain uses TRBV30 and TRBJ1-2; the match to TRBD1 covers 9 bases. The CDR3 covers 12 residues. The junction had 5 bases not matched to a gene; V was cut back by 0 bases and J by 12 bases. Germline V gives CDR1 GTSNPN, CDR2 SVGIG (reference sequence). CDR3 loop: CAWSVDRGVHTF. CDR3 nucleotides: TGTGCCTGGAGTGTGGACAGGGGAGTTCACACCTTC.

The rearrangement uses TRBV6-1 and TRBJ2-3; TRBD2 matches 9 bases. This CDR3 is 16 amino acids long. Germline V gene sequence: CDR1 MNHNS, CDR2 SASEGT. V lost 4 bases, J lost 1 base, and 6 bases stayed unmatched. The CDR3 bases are TGTGCCAGCAGTGGGGGGGCTAGCGGGGGCACAGATACGCAGTATTTT. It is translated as CASSGGASGGTDTQYF.

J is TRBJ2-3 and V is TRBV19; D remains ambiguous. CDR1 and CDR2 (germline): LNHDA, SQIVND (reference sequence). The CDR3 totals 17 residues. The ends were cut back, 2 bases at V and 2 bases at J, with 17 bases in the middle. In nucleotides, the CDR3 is TGTGCCAGTAGTATAATCCCCTCGCACCGAGTCACAGATACGCAGTATTTT. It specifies CASSIIPSHRVTDTQYF.

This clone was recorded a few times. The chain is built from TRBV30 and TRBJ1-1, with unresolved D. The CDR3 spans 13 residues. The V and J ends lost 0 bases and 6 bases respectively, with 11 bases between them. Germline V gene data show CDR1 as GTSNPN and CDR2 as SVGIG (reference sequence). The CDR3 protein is CAWSVLVSPEAFF. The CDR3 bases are TGTGCCTGGAGTGTACTAGTGAGTCCTGAAGCTTTCTTT.

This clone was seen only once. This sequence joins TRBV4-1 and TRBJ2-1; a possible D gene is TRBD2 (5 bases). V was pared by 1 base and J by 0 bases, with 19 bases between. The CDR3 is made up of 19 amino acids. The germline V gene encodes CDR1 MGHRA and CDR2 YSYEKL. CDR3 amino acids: CASSQAPYSVAISYNEQFF. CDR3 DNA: TGCGCCAGCAGCCAAGCACCCTATTCGGTAGCGATCTCCTACAATGAGCAGTTCTTC.

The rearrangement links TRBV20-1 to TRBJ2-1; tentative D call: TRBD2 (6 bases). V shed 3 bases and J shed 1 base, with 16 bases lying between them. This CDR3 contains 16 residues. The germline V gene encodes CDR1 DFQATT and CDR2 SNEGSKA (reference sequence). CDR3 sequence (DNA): TGCAGTGCTAGTTCCGGGGGTGGGTTTTCCTACAATGAGCAGTTCTTC. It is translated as CSASSGGGFSYNEQFF.

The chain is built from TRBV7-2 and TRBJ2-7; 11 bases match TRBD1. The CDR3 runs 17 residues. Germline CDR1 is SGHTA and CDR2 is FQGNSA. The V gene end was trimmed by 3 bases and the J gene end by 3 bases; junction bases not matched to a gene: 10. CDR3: CASSFSRGTGGGYEQYF. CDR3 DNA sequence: TGTGCCAGCAGCTTTAGTAGGGGGACAGGGGGAGGCTACGAGCAGTACTTC.

CDR3 region: CASRPLTGILDYGYTF. CDR3 sequence (DNA): TGTGCCAGCAGGCCGCTGACAGGGATATTGGACTATGGCTACACCTTC. The V and J genes are TRBV27 and TRBJ1-2; 7 bases fit TRBD1. Trimming cost V 6 bases and J 3 bases; bases outside gene matches: 13. CDR1 and CDR2 (germline): MNHEY, SMNVEV (reference sequence). This CDR3 spans 16 amino acids.

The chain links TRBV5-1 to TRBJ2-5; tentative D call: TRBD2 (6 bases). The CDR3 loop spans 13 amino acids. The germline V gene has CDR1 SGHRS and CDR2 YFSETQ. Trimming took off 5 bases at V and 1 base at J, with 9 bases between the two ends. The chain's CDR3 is CASRRGSQETQYF. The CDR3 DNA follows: TGCGCCAGCAGGCGGGGTAGCCAAGAGACCCAGTACTTC.

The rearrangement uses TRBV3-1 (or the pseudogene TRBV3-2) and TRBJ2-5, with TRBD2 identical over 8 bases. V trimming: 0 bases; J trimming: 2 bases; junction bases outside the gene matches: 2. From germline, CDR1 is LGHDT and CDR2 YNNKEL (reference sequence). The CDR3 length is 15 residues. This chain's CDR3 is CASSQDPSGQETQYF. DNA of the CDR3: TGTGCCAGCAGCCAAGATCCTAGCGGGCAAGAGACCCAGTACTTC.

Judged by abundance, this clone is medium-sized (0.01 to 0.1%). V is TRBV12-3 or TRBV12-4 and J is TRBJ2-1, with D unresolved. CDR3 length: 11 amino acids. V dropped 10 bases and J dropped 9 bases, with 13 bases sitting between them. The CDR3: CATSKNTEQFF. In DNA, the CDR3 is TGTGCCACCTCGAAAAACACTGAGCAGTTCTTC.

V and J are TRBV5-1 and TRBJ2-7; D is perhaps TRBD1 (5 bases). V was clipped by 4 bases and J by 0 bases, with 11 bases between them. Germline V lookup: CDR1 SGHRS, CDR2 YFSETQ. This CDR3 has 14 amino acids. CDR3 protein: CASSLPDNSYEQYF. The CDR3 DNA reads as TGCGCCAGCAGCCTCCCGGACAACTCCTACGAGCAGTACTTC. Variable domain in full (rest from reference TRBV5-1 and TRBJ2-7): KAGVTQTPRYLIKTRGQQVTLSCSPISGHRSVSWYQQTPGQGLQFLFEYFSETQRNKGNFPGRFSGRQFSNSRSEMNVSTLELGDSALYLCASSLPDNSYEQYFGPGTRLTVT.

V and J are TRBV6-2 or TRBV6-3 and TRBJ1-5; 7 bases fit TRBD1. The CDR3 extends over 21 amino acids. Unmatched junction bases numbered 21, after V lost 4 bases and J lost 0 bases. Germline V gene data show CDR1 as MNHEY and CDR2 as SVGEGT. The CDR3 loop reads CASSFDSGSPGQTYSNQPQHF. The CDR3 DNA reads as TGTGCCAGCAGTTTCGACTCAGGATCTCCGGGACAGACCTATAGCAATCAGCCCCAGCATTTT.

The CDR3 reads CASSLFSGENSPLHF. DNA of the CDR3: TGTGCCAGCAGTTTATTTTCAGGGGAGAATTCACCCCTCCACTTT. The chain joins TRBV28 to TRBJ1-6, with D maybe TRBD1 (6 bases). Trimming stripped 1 base from V and 7 bases from J, with 11 bases between. The germline CDR1 and CDR2 sequences are MDHEN and SYDVKM. The CDR3 has 15 amino acids.